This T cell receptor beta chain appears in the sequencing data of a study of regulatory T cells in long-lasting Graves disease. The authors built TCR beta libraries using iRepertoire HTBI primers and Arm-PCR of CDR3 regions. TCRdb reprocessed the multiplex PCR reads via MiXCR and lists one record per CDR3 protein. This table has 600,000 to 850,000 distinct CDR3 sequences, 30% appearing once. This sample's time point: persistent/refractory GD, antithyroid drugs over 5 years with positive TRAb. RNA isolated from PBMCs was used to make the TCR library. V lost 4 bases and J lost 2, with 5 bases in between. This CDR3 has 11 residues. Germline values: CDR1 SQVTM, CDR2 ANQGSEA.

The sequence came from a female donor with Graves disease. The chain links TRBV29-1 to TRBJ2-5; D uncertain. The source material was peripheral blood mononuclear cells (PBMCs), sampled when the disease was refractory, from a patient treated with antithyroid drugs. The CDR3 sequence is CSVGVQETQYF. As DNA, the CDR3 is TGCAGCGTTGGGGTTCAAGAGACCCAGTACTTC.